Each of the 14 T cell receptor beta chains below was sequenced from the same sample in a study of T cells in Graves' hyperthyroidism and ophthalmopathy. The source material, RNA transcripts, was used to amplify TCR beta CDR3 regions. First-round RT-PCR with HTBI primers amplified the TCR CDR3 region. TCRdb independently ran MiXCR on the multiplex PCR reads; one entry per CDR3 protein. The sample holds some 720,000 distinct CDR3 sequences; approximately 16% are singletons and the top ten take around 7.7%. Material: blood. These receptors were obtained from a man younger than 35 with Graves' hyperthyroidism.

This rearrangement joins TRBV20-1 to TRBJ2-1; 13 nucleotides match TRBD2. CDR1 is DFQATT and CDR2 is SNEGSKA in the germline V gene (reference sequence). The V and J ends lost 4 bases and 9 bases, in that order; junction bases with no gene match: 6. The CDR3 sequence is 14 residues long. The CDR3 nucleotides read TGCAGTGCTACAGGGACTAGCGGGAACGTTGAGCAGTTCTTC. This gives the protein CSATGTSGNVEQFF.

The chain is built from TRBV5-6 and TRBJ1-1; 12 positions agree with TRBD1. The germline V gene has CDR1 SGHDT and CDR2 YYEEEE. This CDR3 comprises 18 residues. V trimming: 1 base; J trimming: 1 base; junction bases outside the gene matches: 8. The CDR3: CASSLWGQGATPNTEAFF. The CDR3 region has the DNA TGTGCCAGCAGCTTGTGGGGACAGGGGGCGACCCCGAACACTGAAGCTTTCTTT.

This clonotype occurred many times. The chain joins TRBV6-2 or TRBV6-3 to TRBJ2-7, with D hard to call. The CDR3 is 12 amino acids. Trimming took 6 bases from V and 3 from J, leaving 9 bases between them. CDR1 and CDR2 (germline): MNHEY, SVGEGT. The CDR3: CASSVSHYEQYF. In DNA form, the CDR3 reads TGTGCCAGCAGCGTATCCCACTACGAGCAGTACTTC.

This clonotype has only a few counts. The chain uses TRBV5-8 and TRBJ2-5, with D perhaps TRBD1 (5 bases). The germline V gene has CDR1 SGHTS and CDR2 YDEGEE. The V and J ends lost 3 bases and 5 bases respectively, with 14 bases between them. This CDR3 region has 14 residues. The CDR3 DNA reads as TGTGCCAGCAGCTCGTTGGGGCTTGGGGAGACCCAGTACTTC. Protein: CASSSLGLGETQYF.

Worth noting for this clonotype: Germline and junction disagree at one end, which may indicate a read error. The CDR3: CASSLLGHRANYVYTF. CDR3 in DNA: TGTGCCAGCAGCTTACTCGGACACCGAGCTAACTATGTCTACACCTTC. The chain carries TRBV7-2 and TRBJ1-2, with TRBD1 as a possible D gene (5 bases). Germline V CDR1 and CDR2: SGHTA, FQGNSA. The CDR3 has 16 amino acids.

At least ten counts were recorded for this clonotype. This chain joins TRBV20-1 and TRBJ2-3; TRBD2 is a possible D gene (5 bases). Germline V gene lookup returns CDR1 DFQATT and CDR2 SNEGSKA (reference sequence). V gave up 0 bases and J gave up 1 base, with 8 bases separating them. The CDR3 is 14 amino acids. The CDR3 spells CSARDLSGTDTQYF. The DNA for the CDR3 is TGCAGTGCTAGAGATCTTAGCGGCACAGATACGCAGTATTTT.

This clonotype has a count of ten or more. The chain has TRBV7-9 and TRBJ1-1; D may be TRBD1 (5 bases). Trimming cost V 1 base and J 11 bases, with 11 bases left between them. The CDR3 spans 12 residues. Germline V gene lookup returns CDR1 SEHNR and CDR2 FQNEAQ (reference sequence). This CDR3 is CASSLGGASAFF. In nucleotides, the CDR3 is TGTGCCAGCAGCTTAGGAGGGGCCTCGGCTTTCTTT.

This clonotype was observed a handful of times. The chain has TRBV7-2 and TRBJ2-2; D is uncertain. V lost 0 bases, J lost 4 bases, and 3 bases lay in between. This CDR3 is 13 amino acids long. Per the germline V gene, CDR1 is SGHTA and CDR2 is FQGNSA. DNA of the CDR3: TGTGCCAGCAGCTTAGCGGCCACCGGGGAGCTGTTTTTT. It encodes CASSLAATGELFF.

This clonotype came up many times. The chain carries TRBV6-1 and TRBJ2-1; 8 bases are shared with TRBD1. This CDR3 contains 13 residues. Germline lookup yields CDR1 MNHNS and CDR2 SASEGT. V was pared by 6 bases and J by 7 bases, with 5 bases of the junction left unmatched. The CDR3 sequence is CASRVRGHNEQFF. In DNA, the CDR3 is TGTGCCAGCAGGGTCAGGGGGCATAATGAGCAGTTCTTC.

The rearrangement joins TRBV9 to TRBJ2-3; D remains ambiguous. The CDR3 spans 14 residues. Germline values: CDR1 SGDLS, CDR2 YYNGEE. V lost 0 bases, J lost 2 bases, and 7 bases lay in between. For the CDR3, the DNA is TGTGCCAGCAGCGTAGATAGGGTCACAGATACGCAGTATTTT. Amino acids: CASSVDRVTDTQYF.

This clonotype was recorded many times. The chain carries TRBV13 and TRBJ2-2; D remains ambiguous. The V end was cut by 0 bases, the J end by 6 bases, with 11 bases between. Germline V gene sequence: CDR1 PRHDT, CDR2 FYEKMQ (reference sequence). CDR3 length equals 15 residues. DNA of the CDR3: TGTGCCAGCAGCTTAGGCTCGGGTTTAGCCGGGGAGCTGTTTTTT. Amino acid sequence: CASSLGSGLAGELFF.

The CDR3 loop is CASRLLGPPTTGETQYF. In nucleotides, the CDR3 is TGTGCCAGCCGCCTCCTCGGACCACCAACGACGGGAGAGACCCAGTACTTC. This rearrangement joins TRBV27 to TRBJ2-5; D ambiguous. CDR3 length: 17 residues. Germline V CDR1 and CDR2: MNHEY, SMNVEV (reference sequence). With 8 bases removed from V and 4 bases from J, the gap between germline ends came to 26 bases.

A few counts support this clonotype. The genes are TRBV28 and TRBJ2-5; 14 nucleotides agree with TRBD2. Germline V gene data show CDR1 as MDHEN and CDR2 as SYDVKM. CDR3 length equals 15 residues. The V and J ends lost 5 bases and 6 bases, in that order; junction bases with no gene match: 5. CDR3 amino acids: CASSPGTSGRKTQYF. The DNA of the CDR3 is TGTGCCAGCAGTCCCGGGACTAGCGGGAGAAAGACCCAGTACTTC. Combining the CDR3 with reference TRBV28 and TRBJ2-5 gives the whole variable domain DVKVTQSSRYLVKRTGEKVFLECVQDMDHENMFWYRQDPGLGLRLIYFSYDVKMKEKGDIPEGYSVSREKKERFSLILESASTNQTSMYLCASSPGTSGRKTQYFGPGTRLLVL.

This sequence joins TRBV28 and TRBJ1-6; possibly TRBD1 for D (5 bases). The V end lost 3 bases, the J end lost 6 bases, and 18 bases lay between the germline ends. Germline assignment: CDR1 MDHEN and CDR2 SYDVKM. The CDR3 is made up of 17 amino acids. CDR3 sequence reads: CASSLGGRGSFNSPLHF. The CDR3, as DNA: TGTGCCAGCAGTTTGGGGGGACGGGGGAGTTTTAATTCACCCCTCCACTTT. Using reference TRBV28 and TRBJ1-6 for the parts outside the CDR3, the full variable domain is DVKVTQSSRYLVKRTGEKVFLECVQDMDHENMFWYRQDPGLGLRLIYFSYDVKMKEKGDIPEGYSVSREKKERFSLILESASTNQTSMYLCASSLGGRGSFNSPLHFGNGTRLTVT.